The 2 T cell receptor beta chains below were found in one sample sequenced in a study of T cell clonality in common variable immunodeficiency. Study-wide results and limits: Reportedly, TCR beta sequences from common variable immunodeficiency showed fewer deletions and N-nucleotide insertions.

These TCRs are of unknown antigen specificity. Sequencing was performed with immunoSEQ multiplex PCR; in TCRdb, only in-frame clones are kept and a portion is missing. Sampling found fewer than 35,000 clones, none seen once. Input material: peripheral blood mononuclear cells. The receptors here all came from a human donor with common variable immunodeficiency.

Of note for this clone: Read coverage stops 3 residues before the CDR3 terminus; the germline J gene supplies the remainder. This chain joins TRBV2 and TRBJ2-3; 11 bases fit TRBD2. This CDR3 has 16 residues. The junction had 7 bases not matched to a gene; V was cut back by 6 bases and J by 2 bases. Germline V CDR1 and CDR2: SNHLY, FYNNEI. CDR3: CASRSGTSGVTDTQYF. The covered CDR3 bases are TGTGCCAGCAGGTCCGGGACTAGCGGAGTCACAGATACG.

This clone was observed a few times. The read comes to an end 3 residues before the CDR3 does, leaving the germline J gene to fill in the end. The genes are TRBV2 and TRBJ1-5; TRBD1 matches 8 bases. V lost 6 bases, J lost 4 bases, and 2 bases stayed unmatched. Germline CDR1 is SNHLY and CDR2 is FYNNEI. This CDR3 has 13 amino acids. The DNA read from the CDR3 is TGTGCCAGCAGGGACAGGGAAAATCAGCCC. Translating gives CASRDRENQP. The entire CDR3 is CASRDRENQPQHF.